This T cell receptor beta chain came from a study of CD8+CD57+ T cells in acquired aplastic anemia. Background on the study: Sorted CD4+ and CD8+ cell DNA averaged roughly 3.2 ug.

V was shortened by 6 bases and J by 4 bases, with 11 bases between the two germline ends. Germline-derived CDR1 and CDR2 are SNHLY and FYNNEI. The CDR3 runs to 13 residues. Template material for TCR beta VDJ and CDR3 profiling consisted of genomic DNA. TCRdb ran MiXCR on the reads and lists one entry per CDR3 protein. The sample lists about 170,000 distinct CDR3 sequences, 35% to 55% seen once, with about 1.1% in the top ten. The source of this sequence is a human donor in good health. The J gene is TRBJ2-3, the V gene TRBV2; D remains unclear. Sequenced input: sorted CD4+, CD8+, or CD8+CD57+ T cells (not recorded which) from PBMCs. DNA for the CDR3: TGTGCCAGCAGGGATGGTAGCCCAGATACGCAGTATTTT. It yields the protein CASRDGSPDTQYF.